A selection of T cell receptor beta chains follows, all from one sample in a study of cytomegalovirus exposure and HLA in healthy donors. TCRdb's copy holds only in-frame clones and misses some; the assay was immunoSEQ multiplex PCR. The sample has over 150,000 clones, about 82% seen once. What was sequenced was PBMCs. The receptors stem from a woman between 25 and 40 years old in good health and CMV-seropositive. CDR3s include the opening cysteine and the closing phenylalanine or tryptophan. Fields, in order: J gene, V gene, CDR3 protein.

J gene: TRBJ2-7; V gene: TRBV4-1; CDR3 protein: CASSLLLRGAYEQYF
J gene: TRBJ1-2; V gene: TRBV18; CDR3 protein: CASSPDNPYGYTF
J gene: TRBJ1-1; V gene: TRBV5-8; CDR3 protein: CASSGWEGNTEAFF
J gene: TRBJ2-3; V gene: TRBV5-5; CDR3 protein: CASSLDRPGQGATDTQYF
J gene: TRBJ1-2; V gene: TRBV29-1; CDR3 protein: CSVEDLHREGLAANYGYTF
J gene: TRBJ2-2; V gene: TRBV5-1; CDR3 protein: CASSLASRSGELFF
J gene: TRBJ1-1; V gene: TRBV7-9; CDR3 protein: CSSSLGQFAMLNTEAFF
J gene: TRBJ2-1; V gene: TRBV5-1; CDR3 protein: CASSLGTLTYNEQFF
J gene: TRBJ2-5; V gene: TRBV27; CDR3 protein: CASSSFQGDQETQYF
J gene: TRBJ2-7; V gene: TRBV6-6; CDR3 protein: CASSYGTDYEQYF
J gene: TRBJ2-1; V gene: TRBV5-6; CDR3 protein: CASSLMVQGRYNEQFF
J gene: TRBJ1-5; V gene: TRBV5-8; CDR3 protein: CASRLGSGNQPQHF
J gene: TRBJ1-5; V gene: TRBV9; CDR3 protein: CASSVDPDQPQHF
J gene: TRBJ1-2; V gene: TRBV4-2; CDR3 protein: CASSQGQYGYTF
J gene: TRBJ1-2; V gene: TRBV7-3; CDR3 protein: CASSPDSNYGYTF
J gene: TRBJ1-1; V gene: TRBV19; CDR3 protein: CASSIGGEAFF
J gene: TRBJ1-1; V gene: TRBV7-9; CDR3 protein: CSSSSGEAFF
J gene: TRBJ2-7; V gene: TRBV4-3; CDR3 protein: CASSQDLGTGYDEQYF
J gene: TRBJ1-1; V gene: TRBV5-1; CDR3 protein: CASSFDPRGLTEAFF
J gene: TRBJ2-5; V gene: TRBV7-9; CDR3 protein: CSSSPTSSETQYF
J gene: TRBJ2-7; V gene: TRBV30; CDR3 protein: CAWSHDFRDRFYEQYF
J gene: TRBJ2-1; V gene: TRBV6-6; CDR3 protein: CASSYSSPNEQFF